These 2 T cell receptor beta chains came from one sample sequenced in a study of T cells in Graves' hyperthyroidism and ophthalmopathy. Amplified TCR beta CDR3 regions derived from RNA transcripts. The HTBI primer set served for first-round RT-PCR of the TCR CDR3. Each CDR3 protein gets one entry after TCRdb re-called the multiplex PCR reads with MiXCR. The sample yields about 400,000 distinct CDR3 sequences, 15% to 18% seen once. Sample: blood. The receptors come from a woman aged 18-29 years with Graves' hyperthyroidism that later progressed to Graves' ophthalmopathy.

This clonotype was found many times. The V call is TRBV2, the J call TRBJ2-1; 10 bases fit TRBD1. J gave up 9 bases and V 2 bases, and 1 base lay outside the gene matches. The germline gives CDR1 SNHLY, CDR2 FYNNEI. The CDR3 contains 13 residues. This chain's CDR3 is CASSERDRGEQFF. CDR3 coding DNA: TGTGCCAGCAGTGAAAGGGACAGGGGTGAGCAGTTCTTC. The complete variable domain, with remaining parts taken from reference TRBV2 and TRBJ2-1, reads EPEVTQTPSHQVTQMGQEVILRCVPISNHLYFYWYRQILGQKVEFLVSFYNNEISEKSEIFDDQFSVERPDGSNFTLKIRSTKLEDSAMYFCASSERDRGEQFFGPGTRLTVL.

This clonotype was seen repeatedly, ten times or more. The chain couples TRBV20-1 to TRBJ2-1, with TRBD2 matching 8 bases. The CDR3 loop spans 14 amino acids. V lost 5 bases to trimming and J lost 7 bases; unmatched junction nucleotides: 10. The germline V gene has CDR1 DFQATT and CDR2 SNEGSKA (reference sequence). Here the CDR3 DNA reads TGCAGTGCTCCTACCAGCGGGAGCCAGAATGAGCAGTTCTTC. As protein: CSAPTSGSQNEQFF.